The 25 T cell receptor beta chains below all came from one sample that was sequenced in a study of blood T cell repertoires in COVID-19. The method was immunoSEQ multiplex PCR; TCRdb's version includes in-frame clones alone and lacks a portion of them. The sample lists a few hundred thousand clones; more than 75% were seen once. The sample taken for sequencing was PBMCs or T cells enriched from blood (not recorded which). Receptors originate from a woman in her thirties who had recovered from COVID-19.

The chain uses TRBV5-4 and TRBJ1-2; perhaps TRBD1 as D (6 bases). Trimming shortened V by 3 bases and J by 8 bases, and 8 bases separated the two germline ends. The CDR3 is 11 residues long. Germline lookup yields CDR1 SGHNT and CDR2 YYREEE (reference sequence). In DNA, the CDR3 is TGTGCCAGCAGCTACAGGGACGGCTACACCTTC. It translates to CASSYRDGYTF.

This sequence joins TRBV6-5 and TRBJ2-1; a possible D gene is TRBD2 (6 bases). Trimming removed 6 bases at V and 3 bases at J, with 15 bases between. The CDR3 runs to 15 residues. Germline-derived CDR1 and CDR2 are MNHEY and SVGAGI. CDR3 DNA: TGTGCCAGCAGCCAGCGAGAAGCGGGCTACAATGAGCAGTTCTTC. Residues: CASSQREAGYNEQFF.

The chain has TRBV18 and TRBJ2-1, with 7 bases that match TRBD1. CDR1 and CDR2 from the germline V gene are KGHSH and LQKENI. The CDR3 runs 17 residues. V shed 3 bases, J shed 0 bases, and the junction held 8 bases outside the gene matches. The CDR3 here is CASSPRTGLSSYNEQFF. The CDR3 nucleotides are TGTGCCAGCTCACCCCGGACAGGCCTGAGCTCCTACAATGAGCAGTTCTTC. The whole variable domain, filled in from reference TRBV18 and TRBJ2-1, reads NAGVMQNPRHLVRRRGQEARLRCSPMKGHSHVYWYRQLPEEGLKFMVYLQKENIIDESGMPKERFSAEFPKEGPSILRIQQVVRGDSAAYFCASSPRTGLSSYNEQFFGPGTRLTVL.

This clone showed up just once. V usage is TRBV27 and J usage is TRBJ1-2; possibly TRBD1 for D (5 bases). From germline, CDR1 is MNHEY and CDR2 SMNVEV (reference sequence). The CDR3 length is 13 residues. Trimming stripped 5 bases from V and 0 bases from J, with 7 bases between. CDR3 region: CASSQTANYGYTF. CDR3 in DNA: TGTGCCAGCAGTCAGACAGCTAACTATGGCTACACCTTC.

This clone occurred once. The chain employs TRBV11-2 and TRBJ2-7; 11 bases agree with TRBD1. The germline gives CDR1 SGHAT, CDR2 FQNNGV. This CDR3 comprises 15 residues. After removal of 1 base from V and 4 bases from J, the junction contained 3 bases not matched to a gene. CDR3 sequence (DNA): TGTGCCAGCAGCTTAGGGACAGGGGGCTTATACGAGCAGTACTTC. Its translation: CASSLGTGGLYEQYF.

The sample holds a few counts of this clone. The junction departs from germline at one end; a sequencing error may be responsible. The chain links TRBV29-1 to TRBJ1-1, with D uncertain. Germline CDR1 reads SQVTM; CDR2 reads ANQGSEA. This CDR3 spans 12 amino acids. CDR3 DNA: TGCAGCGGAAGCTTCTCAACGGCCGAAGCGTATTTT. Its translation: CSGSFSTAEAYF.

The chain carries TRBV5-8 and TRBJ1-3; 8 bases match TRBD1. The CDR3 is 15 residues long. CDR1 SGHTS and CDR2 YDEGEE come from the germline V gene. Trimming took 0 bases from V and 3 from J; bases not matched to a gene: 2. The CDR3 here is CASSLGQGFGNTIYF. The CDR3 DNA sequence: TGTGCCAGCAGCTTGGGACAGGGGTTTGGAAACACCATATATTTT.

V gene TRBV19 combines with J gene TRBJ1-1; no reliable D call. The CDR3 loop spans 15 amino acids. The germline V and J ends were trimmed by 7 bases and 0 bases, with 15 bases remaining between them. CDR1 is LNHDA, CDR2 SQIVND, per germline (reference sequence). The chain's CDR3 is CASNHRVPMNTEAFF. In DNA, the CDR3 is TGTGCCAGTAACCATCGGGTGCCGATGAACACTGAAGCTTTCTTT.

This clone was observed a single time. The J gene is TRBJ2-1, the V gene TRBV5-1; 10 nucleotides line up with TRBD2. Per germline, CDR1 SGHRS and CDR2 YFSETQ. V was pared by 4 bases and J by 4 bases, with 8 bases of the junction left unmatched. The CDR3 is 16 amino acids. Written as DNA, the CDR3 is TGCGCCAGCAGCGTTCTGGCTAGCGGGGGTTACAATGAGCAGTTCTTC. Its translation is CASSVLASGGYNEQFF. Drawing the rest from reference TRBV5-1 and TRBJ2-1, the complete variable domain is KAGVTQTPRYLIKTRGQQVTLSCSPISGHRSVSWYQQTPGQGLQFLFEYFSETQRNKGNFPGRFSGRQFSNSRSEMNVSTLELGDSALYLCASSVLASGGYNEQFFGPGTRLTVL.

This clone was observed a single time. The chain employs TRBV4-1 and TRBJ1-5, with TRBD1 as a possible D gene (6 bases). Germline loops: CDR1 MGHRA, CDR2 YSYEKL. There are 16 residues in the CDR3. Trimming stripped 4 bases from V and 4 bases from J, with 17 bases between. The CDR3 protein is CASSPSLSGENQPQHF. The CDR3 DNA sequence: TGCGCCAGCAGCCCTAGTCTTTCAGGGGAGAATCAGCCCCAGCATTTT.

This clone was seen once. The chain recombines TRBV4-2 with TRBJ1-5; TRBD1 matches at 7 bases. Germline V gene data show CDR1 as LGHNA and CDR2 as YNFKEQ. V was pared by 1 base and J by 4 bases, with 4 bases of the junction left unmatched. This CDR3 is 15 amino acids long. In DNA, the CDR3 is TGTGCCAGCAGCCAAGTACAGGGGAATAATCAGCCCCAGCATTTT. Encoded protein: CASSQVQGNNQPQHF.

The rearrangement joins TRBV15 to TRBJ2-7, with TRBD1 matching 10 bases. In germline, CDR1 is LNHNV, CDR2 YYDKDF (reference sequence). CDR3 length equals 14 residues. V lost 6 bases to trimming and J lost 4 bases; unmatched junction nucleotides: 6. The CDR3 nucleotides are TGTGCCACCAGTCCCCGGACAGGGGGTTACGAGCAGTACTTC. Translation: CATSPRTGGYEQYF.

J is TRBJ2-7 and V is TRBV19, with D possibly TRBD1 on 6 matching bases. Per the germline V gene, CDR1 is LNHDA and CDR2 is SQIVND (reference sequence). The CDR3 loop spans 17 amino acids. The ends were cut back, 3 bases at V and 1 base at J, with 19 bases in the middle. The CDR3 region has the DNA TGTGCCAGTAGTATTATTCCCGATGGGCAGGGGTCCTACGAGCAGTACTTC. The encoded protein is CASSIIPDGQGSYEQYF.

J is TRBJ2-2 and V is TRBV27; TRBD2 aligns across 10 bases. CDR1 MNHEY and CDR2 SMNVEV come from the germline V gene (reference sequence). The V and J ends lost 3 bases and 2 bases, in that order; junction bases with no gene match: 6. The CDR3 runs 17 residues. CDR3 protein: CASSFTSSGSNTGELFF. In DNA, the CDR3 is TGTGCCAGCAGTTTCACGTCTAGCGGGAGTAACACCGGGGAGCTGTTTTTT.

The chain has TRBV5-1 and TRBJ2-1; 11 bases fit TRBD2. CDR1 is SGHRS and CDR2 is YFSETQ in the germline V gene. CDR3 size: 19 residues. The V and J ends lost 4 bases and 4 bases, in that order; junction bases with no gene match: 16. The chain's CDR3 is CASSTELAGVSPTYNEQFF. CDR3 DNA: TGCGCCAGCAGCACGGAACTAGCGGGAGTTTCCCCGACTTACAATGAGCAGTTCTTC.

About this clone itself: Within the sample, other DNA sequences also encode this same CDR3. The chain links TRBV5-1 to TRBJ2-1; 12 bases are shared with TRBD2. Germline CDR1 reads SGHRS; CDR2 reads YFSETQ. V shed 1 base, J shed 3 bases, and the junction held 2 bases outside the gene matches. The CDR3 covers 16 residues. For the CDR3, the DNA is TGCGCCAGCAGCTTGAGGACTAGCGGGGTCTACAATGAGCAGTTCTTC. Translated: CASSLRTSGVYNEQFF. Full variable domain (rest looked up from reference TRBV5-1 and TRBJ2-1): KAGVTQTPRYLIKTRGQQVTLSCSPISGHRSVSWYQQTPGQGLQFLFEYFSETQRNKGNFPGRFSGRQFSNSRSEMNVSTLELGDSALYLCASSLRTSGVYNEQFFGPGTRLTVL.

The rearrangement joins TRBV23-1 to TRBJ1-3, with 7 bases fitting TRBD1. Being an ORF, TRBV23-1 has a function that is uncertain. The CDR3 loop spans 16 amino acids. V was clipped by 0 bases and J by 2 bases; unmatched bases: 4. The CDR3 here is CASSQSKGAAGNTIYF. The CDR3 DNA reads TGCGCCAGCAGTCAATCGAAGGGGGCGGCTGGAAACACCATATATTTT.

The chain is built from TRBV7-9 and TRBJ2-2, with 7 bases that match TRBD1. The CDR3 is 16 residues long. Germline V lookup: CDR1 SEHNR, CDR2 FQNEAQ (reference sequence). The V and J ends lost 3 bases and 1 base, in that order; junction bases with no gene match: 5. The CDR3 region has the DNA TGTGCCAGCAGCTTCCCGACAGGGCGGAACACCGGGGAGCTGTTTTTT. Translated: CASSFPTGRNTGELFF.

This clone was seen once. The V and J genes are TRBV11-2 and TRBJ2-3, with a possible D match to TRBD2 (6 bases). In germline, CDR1 is SGHAT, CDR2 FQNNGV. The CDR3 runs to 15 residues. With 6 bases removed from V and 0 bases from J, the gap between germline ends came to 13 bases. The CDR3 loop reads CASRRSGLSTDTQYF. CDR3 nucleotides: TGTGCCAGCAGAAGATCGGGACTGAGCACAGATACGCAGTATTTT.

The rearrangement joins TRBV29-1 to TRBJ2-3, with 7 positions matching TRBD2. Trimming took 2 bases from V and 2 from J; bases not matched to a gene: 7. CDR1 is SQVTM and CDR2 is ANQGSEA in the germline V gene. This CDR3 comprises 15 residues. The DNA for the CDR3 is TGCAGCGTTGAATACCCTAGCGGTAACACAGATACGCAGTATTTT. Translating gives CSVEYPSGNTDTQYF.

The rearrangement uses TRBV6-5 and TRBJ2-7; maybe TRBD1 (5 bases). CDR3 length equals 15 residues. Trimming cost V 10 bases and J 2 bases, with 21 bases left between them. Germline V gene lookup returns CDR1 MNHEY and CDR2 SVGAGI. In DNA form, the CDR3 reads TGTGCCACCTTCCCCCGGCCAGGGCAGACCTACGAGCAGTACTTC. It encodes CATFPRPGQTYEQYF.

This chain links TRBV27 with TRBJ2-7; TRBD1 matches 7 bases. The CDR3 consists of 14 residues. The trim removed 5 bases at V and 3 bases at J, leaving 7 bases unmatched. Germline V lookup: CDR1 MNHEY, CDR2 SMNVEV (reference sequence). CDR3 nucleotides: TGTGCCAGCAGTGAACAGGGGAACCGCTACGAGCAGTACTTC. It encodes CASSEQGNRYEQYF.

This sequence joins TRBV19 and TRBJ2-7; 7 positions match TRBD1. This CDR3 contains 14 residues. CDR1 and CDR2 from the germline V gene are LNHDA and SQIVND (reference sequence). Unmatched junction bases numbered 5, after V lost 3 bases and J lost 3 bases. In DNA form, the CDR3 reads TGTGCCAGTAGTATGGGTTCAGGGGGCTACGAGCAGTACTTC. The encoded protein is CASSMGSGGYEQYF.

The chain employs TRBV28 and TRBJ1-3; D perhaps matches TRBD1 (5 bases). The CDR3 has 16 residues. V was cut by 3 bases and J by 0 bases, with 12 bases left in between. The germline CDR1 and CDR2 sequences are MDHEN and SYDVKM. In nucleotides, the CDR3 is TGTGCCAGCAGTTTTCCGGGACTCCTCTCTGGAAACACCATATATTTT. It codes for CASSFPGLLSGNTIYF.

CDR3 nucleotide sequence: TGCGCCAGCAGCTTGGGGGGCAGCAACTATGGCTACACCTTC. Translated: CASSLGGSNYGYTF. The rearrangement uses TRBV5-1 and TRBJ1-2; D may be TRBD1 (5 bases). V shed 0 bases and J shed 2 bases, with 8 bases lying between them. This CDR3 has 14 amino acids. Germline CDR1 reads SGHRS; CDR2 reads YFSETQ.